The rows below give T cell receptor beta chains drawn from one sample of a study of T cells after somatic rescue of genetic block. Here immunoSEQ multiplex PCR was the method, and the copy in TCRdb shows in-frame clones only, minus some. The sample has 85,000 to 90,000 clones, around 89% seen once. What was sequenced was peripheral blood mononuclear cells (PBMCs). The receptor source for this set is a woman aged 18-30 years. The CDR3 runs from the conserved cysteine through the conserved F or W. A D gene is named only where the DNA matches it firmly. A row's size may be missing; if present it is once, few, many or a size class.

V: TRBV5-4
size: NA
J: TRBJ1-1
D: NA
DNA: TGTGCCAGCAGCCAAGATCCGGGGGCGAGGACTTTCTTT
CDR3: CASSQDPGARTFF

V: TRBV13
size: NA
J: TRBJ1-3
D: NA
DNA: TGTGCCAGCAGCCCGCCCTCTGGAAACACCATATATTTT
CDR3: CASSPPSGNTIYF

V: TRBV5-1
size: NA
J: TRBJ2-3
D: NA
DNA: TGCGCCAGCAGCTTGGAGGGCGGTAGCACAGATACGCAGTATTTT
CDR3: CASSLEGGSTDTQYF

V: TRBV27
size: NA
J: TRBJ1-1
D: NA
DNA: TGTGCCAGCAGCCCTTCGGGGTCCCTTGAAGCTTTCTTT
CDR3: CASSPSGSLEAFF

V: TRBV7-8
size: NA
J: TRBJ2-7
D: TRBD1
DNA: TGTGCCAGCAGCCAAAAAGGGGGCATCTGGCTCTACGAGCAGTACTTC
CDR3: CASSQKGGIWLYEQYF

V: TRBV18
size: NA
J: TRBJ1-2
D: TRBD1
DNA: TGTGCCAGCTCACCGCCAGGGGGTAGCTATGGCTACACCTTC
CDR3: CASSPPGGSYGYTF

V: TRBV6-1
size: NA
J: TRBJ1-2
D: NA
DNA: TGTGCCAGCAGTGGGAGGGGGTCGCCAGGGGTTTATGGCTACACCTTC
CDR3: CASSGRGSPGVYGYTF

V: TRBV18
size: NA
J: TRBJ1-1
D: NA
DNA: TGTGCCAGCTCACCGCAGGGAACCCTATTGAACACTGAAGCTTTCTTT
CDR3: CASSPQGTLLNTEAFF

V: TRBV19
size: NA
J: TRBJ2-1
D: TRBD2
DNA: TGTGCCAGTAGTACTATAGCGGGAGTCTACAATGAGCAGTTCTTC
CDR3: CASSTIAGVYNEQFF

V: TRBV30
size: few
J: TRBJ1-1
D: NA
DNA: TGTGCCTGGATCTTAGGACGAGACACTGAAGCTTTCTTT
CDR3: CAWILGRDTEAFF

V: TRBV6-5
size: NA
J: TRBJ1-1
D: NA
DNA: TGTGCCAGCAGTTACTCGGACAGTAGCACTGAAGCTTTCTTT
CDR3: CASSYSDSSTEAFF

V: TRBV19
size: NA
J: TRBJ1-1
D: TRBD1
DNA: TGTGCCAGTCGTAACAGGGGAGAGATAGCTTTCTTT
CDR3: CASRNRGEIAFF

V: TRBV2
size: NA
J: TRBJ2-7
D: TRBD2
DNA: TGTGCCAGCTCCGGACTAGCGGGAGCCTACGAGCAGTACTTC
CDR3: CASSGLAGAYEQYF

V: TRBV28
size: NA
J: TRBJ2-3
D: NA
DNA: TGTGCCAGCATGGGGCCTAGCACAGATACGCAGTATTTT
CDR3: CASMGPSTDTQYF

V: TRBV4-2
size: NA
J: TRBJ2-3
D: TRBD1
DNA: TGTGCCAGCAGCCATCCCACCGGGACAGGCAGCACAGATACGCAGTATTTT
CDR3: CASSHPTGTGSTDTQYF

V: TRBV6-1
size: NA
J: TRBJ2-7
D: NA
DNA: TGTGCCAGCAGCCCTCGCGGTGCCTACGAGCAGTACTTC
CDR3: CASSPRGAYEQYF

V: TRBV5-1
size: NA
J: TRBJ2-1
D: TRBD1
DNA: TGCGCCAGCAGCCCGGGGACAGGGGTGACCGGGAGGCCCTACAATGAGCAGTTCTTC
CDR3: CASSPGTGVTGRPYNEQFF

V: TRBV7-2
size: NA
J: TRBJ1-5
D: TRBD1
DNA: TGTGCCAGCAGCTTAGTTCCAGGGGGTATTGGCAATCAGCCCCAGCATTTT
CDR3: CASSLVPGGIGNQPQHF

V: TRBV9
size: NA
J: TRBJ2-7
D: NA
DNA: TGTGCCAGCAGCGCAGGGCGGGCCCTCGACGAGCAGTACTTC
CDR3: CASSAGRALDEQYF

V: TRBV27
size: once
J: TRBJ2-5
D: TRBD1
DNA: TGTGCCAGCAGTTTATCTCGGACAGGAGAGACCCAGTACTTC
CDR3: CASSLSRTGETQYF

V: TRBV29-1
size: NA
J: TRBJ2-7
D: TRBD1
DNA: TGCAGCGTCGAGGGACAGGGATCCCTCGAGCAGTACTTC
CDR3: CSVEGQGSLEQYF

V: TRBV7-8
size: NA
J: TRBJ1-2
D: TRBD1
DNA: TGTGCCAGCAGCTTATGGGGACAGGACCTCAGAAACTATGGCTACACCTTC
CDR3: CASSLWGQDLRNYGYTF

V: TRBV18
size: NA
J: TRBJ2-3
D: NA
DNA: TGTGCCAGCTCACCACCTCAGGGGATGGCTACGCAGTATTTT
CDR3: CASSPPQGMATQYF

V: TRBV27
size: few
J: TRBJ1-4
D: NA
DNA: TGTGCCAGCAGCTTCACGGACGGGGCGGGTGAAAAACTGTTTTTT
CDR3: CASSFTDGAGEKLFF

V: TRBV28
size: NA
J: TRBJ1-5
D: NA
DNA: TGTGCCAGCGACGGGACAACATATAGCAATCAGCCCCAGCATTTT
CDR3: CASDGTTYSNQPQHF

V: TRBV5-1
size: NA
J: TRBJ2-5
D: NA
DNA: TGCGCCAGCAGCTTGGCTAACCAAGAGACCCAGTACTTC
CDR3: CASSLANQETQYF

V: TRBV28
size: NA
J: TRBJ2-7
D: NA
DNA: TGTGCCAGCAGGACATGGGGAAGCTCCTACGAGCAGTACTTC
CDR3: CASRTWGSSYEQYF

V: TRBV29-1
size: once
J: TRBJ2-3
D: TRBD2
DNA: TGCAGCGTTGTCCGAGCGGGAGGCCTCACAGATACGCAGTATTTT
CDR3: CSVVRAGGLTDTQYF

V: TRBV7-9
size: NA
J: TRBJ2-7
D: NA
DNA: TGTGCCAGCAGCTCCGGGCGGGACAGTCCCTACGAGCAGTACTTC
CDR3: CASSSGRDSPYEQYF

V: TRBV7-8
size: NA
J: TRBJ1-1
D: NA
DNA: TGTGCCAGCAGCTCGACCGGGACACGGAACTTTGAAGCTTTCTTT
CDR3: CASSSTGTRNFEAFF

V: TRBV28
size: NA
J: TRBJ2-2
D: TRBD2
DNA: TGTGCCAGCAGGACCGGGACTAGCGGGAGGTGGACCGGGGAGCTGTTTTTT
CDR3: CASRTGTSGRWTGELFF

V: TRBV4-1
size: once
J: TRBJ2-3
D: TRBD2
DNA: TGCGCCAGCAGCCCTGGTCTAGCTAGCGGGAGGGATACGCAGTATTTT
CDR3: CASSPGLASGRDTQYF

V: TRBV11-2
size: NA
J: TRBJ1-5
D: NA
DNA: TGTGCCAGCAGCTTAGATCGGGGTGCACAGGGCTCCAATCAGCCCCAGCATTTT
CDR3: CASSLDRGAQGSNQPQHF

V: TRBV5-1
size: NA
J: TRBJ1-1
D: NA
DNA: TGCGCCAGCAGCTTGGACAGGCGGGGTACTGAAGCTTTCTTT
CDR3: CASSLDRRGTEAFF

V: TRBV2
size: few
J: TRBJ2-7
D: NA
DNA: TGTGCCAGCAGGGCTACGAGTGGGGGATACGAGCAGTACTTC
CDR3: CASRATSGGYEQYF

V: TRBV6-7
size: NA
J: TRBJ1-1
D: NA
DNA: TGTGCCAGCAGTTACACGAACAGCCCTCGTGTCACCCACACTGAAGCTTTCTTT
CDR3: CASSYTNSPRVTHTEAFF

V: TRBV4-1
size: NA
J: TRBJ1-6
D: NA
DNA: TGCGCCAGCAGCCAAGTAGATTCCAGGGACACTTCACCCCTCCACTTT
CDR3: CASSQVDSRDTSPLHF

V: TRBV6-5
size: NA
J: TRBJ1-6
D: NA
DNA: TGTGCCAGCAGCCAAAATTCACCCCTCCACTTT
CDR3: CASSQNSPLHF

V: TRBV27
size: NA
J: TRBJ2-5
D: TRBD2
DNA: TGTGCCAGCAGGGGGAGGGTACAAGAGACCCAGTACTTC
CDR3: CASRGRVQETQYF

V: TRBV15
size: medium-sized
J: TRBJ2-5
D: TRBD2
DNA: TGTGCCACCAGCAGAGATGGGGGGGGCCAAGAGACCCAGTACTTC
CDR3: CATSRDGGGQETQYF